The 5 T cell receptor beta chains below all came from one sample that was sequenced in a study of technical replicates of blood from a handful of donors. Sequencing used immunoSEQ multiplex PCR; TCRdb keeps in-frame clones, though not all of them. The sample consists of more than 60,000 clones, roughly 89% of them appearing once. The source material was PBMCs. Every receptor here comes from a human donor in good health. Some clones in this sample may be carry-over from other donors' samples.

CDR3 protein: CASSDRQGPTYGYTF. Written as DNA, the CDR3 is TGTGCCAGCAGCGACCGACAGGGTCCCACCTATGGCTACACCTTC. The chain recombines TRBV7-3 with TRBJ1-2; TRBD1 matches at 7 bases. With 5 bases clipped from V and 4 bases from J, the junction kept 10 bases outside the gene matches. Germline assignment: CDR1 SGHTA and CDR2 FQGTGA. The CDR3 is made up of 15 amino acids.

This clone was detected only once. This rearrangement joins TRBV29-1 to TRBJ2-2; 7 positions agree with TRBD1. The V segment lost 3 bases and the J segment 7 bases; nucleotides outside the gene matches: 2. Germline assignment: CDR1 SQVTM and CDR2 ANQGSEA. The length of the CDR3 is 12 residues. CDR3 sequence reads: CSVEGTVGELFF. In DNA, the CDR3 is TGCAGCGTTGAGGGGACAGTCGGGGAGCTGTTTTTT.

J is TRBJ2-7 and V is TRBV30; 7 nucleotides align to TRBD1. Germline V gene lookup returns CDR1 GTSNPN and CDR2 SVGIG (reference sequence). The trim removed 0 bases at V and 5 bases at J, leaving 13 bases unmatched. CDR3 length: 16 residues. CDR3: CAWSVKGPRGNHEQYF. As DNA, the CDR3 is TGTGCCTGGAGTGTGAAGGGCCCCAGGGGGAACCACGAGCAGTACTTC.

The rearrangement joins TRBV30 to TRBJ2-3; 10 bases match TRBD2. The V gene end was trimmed by 2 bases and the J gene end by 5 bases; junction bases not matched to a gene: 4. Germline-derived CDR1 and CDR2 are GTSNPN and SVGIG (reference sequence). The CDR3 consists of 14 residues. The CDR3 coding sequence is TGTGCCTGGAGTCGGACTAGCGGTCTAGATACGCAGTATTTT. This codes for CAWSRTSGLDTQYF.

The rearrangement links TRBV7-9 to TRBJ1-5, with 9 bases fitting TRBD1. V trimming: 4 bases; J trimming: 6 bases; junction bases outside the gene matches: 10. The CDR3 is 16 residues long. The V gene's germline CDR1 is SEHNR and CDR2 FQNEAQ (reference sequence). CDR3 region: CASSSGGTGGGQPQHF. The CDR3 nucleotides are TGTGCCAGCAGCTCCGGGGGTACAGGGGGCGGTCAGCCCCAGCATTTT. Full variable domain (missing parts from reference TRBV7-9 and TRBJ1-5): DTGVSQNPRHKITKRGQNVTFRCDPISEHNRLYWYRQTLGQGPEFLTYFQNEAQLEKSRLLSDRFSAERPKGSFSTLEIQRTEQGDSAMYLCASSSGGTGGGQPQHFGDGTRLSIL.